This T cell receptor beta chain comes out of a study of human T cells and chemical hapten exposure. Whole-study results and caveats: Donors in the study had alopecia, meaning their immune response may differ from healthy people's.

Unique molecular identifiers were attached to individual cDNA molecules within the library. TCRdb re-called the RACE reads through MiXCR, storing one row per CDR3 protein. The table has about 380,000 distinct CDR3 sequences, 4.8% seen once; the top ten hold about 2.2%. Time point in this sample: patch test 1, 2 weeks after DPC sensitization. The treatment denotes: therapeutic diphenylcyclopropenone sensitization with weekly scalp DPC. Alopecia patients, 18 to 70 years old and DPC-suitable, served as donors. The germline CDR1 and CDR2 sequences are DFQATT and SNEGSKA (reference sequence). V was shortened by 6 bases and J by 4 bases, with 12 bases between the two germline ends. This CDR3 region has 12 residues. Turning to this clonotype: No antigen is known for it.

This clonotype was sampled from a woman aged 50 to 60 with alopecia areata. Some clones in this sample may be carry-over from other donors' samples. The chain recombines TRBV20-1 with TRBJ1-2; a weak D match, TRBD1 (6 bases). Source: whole blood, taken in connection with sensitization to the hapten diphenylcyclopropenone (DPC). The CDR3 coding sequence is TGCAGTGCCCCCGGACAGACCTATGGCTACACCTTC. This codes for CSAPGQTYGYTF.